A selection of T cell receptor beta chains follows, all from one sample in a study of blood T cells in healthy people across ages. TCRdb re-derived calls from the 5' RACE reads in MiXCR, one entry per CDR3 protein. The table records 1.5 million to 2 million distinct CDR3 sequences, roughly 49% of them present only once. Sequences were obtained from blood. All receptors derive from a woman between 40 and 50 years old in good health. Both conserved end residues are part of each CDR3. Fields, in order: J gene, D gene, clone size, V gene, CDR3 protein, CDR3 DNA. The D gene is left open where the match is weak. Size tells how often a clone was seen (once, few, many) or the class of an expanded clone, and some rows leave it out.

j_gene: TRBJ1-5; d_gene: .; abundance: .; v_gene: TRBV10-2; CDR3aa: CASSRDPKVQPQHF; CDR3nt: TGCGCCAGTTCCCGGGACCCAAAAGTTCAGCCCCAGCATTTT
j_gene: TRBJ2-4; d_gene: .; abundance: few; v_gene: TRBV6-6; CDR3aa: CASKAGGSNIQYF; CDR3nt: TGTGCCAGCAAAGCTGGGGGATCAAACATTCAGTACTTC
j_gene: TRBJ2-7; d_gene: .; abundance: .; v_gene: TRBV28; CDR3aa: CASSPRPQGEQYF; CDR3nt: TGTGCCAGCAGTCCAAGACCCCAGGGCGAGCAGTACTTC
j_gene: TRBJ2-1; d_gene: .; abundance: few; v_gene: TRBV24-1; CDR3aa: CASGQGPEQFF; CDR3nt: TGTGCCTCAGGGCAGGGGCCTGAGCAGTTCTTC
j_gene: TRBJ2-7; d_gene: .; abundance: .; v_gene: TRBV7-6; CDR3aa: CASSLGVQTYEQYF; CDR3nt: TGTGCCAGCAGCTTAGGGGTACAGACCTACGAGCAGTACTTC
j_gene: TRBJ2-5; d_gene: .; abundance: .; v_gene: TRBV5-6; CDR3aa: CASSSATANQETQYF; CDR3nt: TGTGCCAGCAGCTCGGCGACGGCCAACCAAGAGACCCAGTACTTC
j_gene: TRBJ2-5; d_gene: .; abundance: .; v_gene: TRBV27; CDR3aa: CASSPQPSNAYF; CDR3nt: TGTGCCAGCAGTCCCCAGCCCTCTAACGCGTACTTC
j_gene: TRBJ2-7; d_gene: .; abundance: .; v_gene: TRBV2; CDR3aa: CASTLGGSFYEQYF; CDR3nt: TGTGCCAGCACTCTGGGCGGCAGTTTCTACGAGCAGTACTTC
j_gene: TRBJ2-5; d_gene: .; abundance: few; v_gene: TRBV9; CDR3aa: CASAQGSQETQYF; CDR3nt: TGTGCCAGCGCACAGGGATCTCAAGAGACCCAGTACTTC
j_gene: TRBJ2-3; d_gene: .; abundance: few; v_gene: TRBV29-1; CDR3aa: CSVEGASDTQYF; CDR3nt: TGCAGCGTTGAAGGGGCTTCGGATACGCAGTATTTT
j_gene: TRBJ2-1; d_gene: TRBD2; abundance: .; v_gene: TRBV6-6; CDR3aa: CASSRAGGNNEQFF; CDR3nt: TGTGCCAGCAGTAGAGCGGGGGGAAACAATGAGCAGTTCTTC
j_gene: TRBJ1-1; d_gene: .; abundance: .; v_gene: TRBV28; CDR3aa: CASSHTPEAFF; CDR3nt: TGTGCCAGCAGCCATACACCTGAAGCTTTCTTT
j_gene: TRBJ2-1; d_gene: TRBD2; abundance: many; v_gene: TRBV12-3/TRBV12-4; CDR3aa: CASSPPSGGANEQFF; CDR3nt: TGTGCCAGCAGTCCCCCTAGCGGGGGGGCCAATGAGCAGTTCTTC
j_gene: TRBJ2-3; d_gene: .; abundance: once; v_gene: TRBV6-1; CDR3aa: CASSEMLTDTQYF; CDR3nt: TGTGCCAGCAGTGAGATGCTAACAGATACGCAGTATTTT
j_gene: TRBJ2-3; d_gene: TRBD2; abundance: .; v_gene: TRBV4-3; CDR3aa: CASSLRDYVTDTQYF; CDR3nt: TGCGCCAGCAGCCTCCGGGACTATGTTACAGATACGCAGTATTTT
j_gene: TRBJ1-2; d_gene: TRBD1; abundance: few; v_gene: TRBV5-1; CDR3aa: CASRFEGAGYTF; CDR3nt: TGCGCCAGCAGGTTTGAGGGGGCTGGCTACACCTTC
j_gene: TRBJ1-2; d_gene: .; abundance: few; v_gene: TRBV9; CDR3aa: CASSPRQSFRYGYTF; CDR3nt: TGTGCCAGCAGCCCTAGACAGTCGTTTAGGTATGGCTACACCTTC
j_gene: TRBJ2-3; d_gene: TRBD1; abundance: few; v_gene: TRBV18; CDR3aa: CASCRTGKMDTQYF; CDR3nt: TGTGCCAGCTGTCGGACAGGGAAGATGGATACGCAGTATTTT
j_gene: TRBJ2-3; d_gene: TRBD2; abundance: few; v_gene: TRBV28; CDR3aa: CASRGGERPRTDTQYF; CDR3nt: TGTGCCAGCAGGGGGGGGGAGCGGCCTCGCACAGATACGCAGTATTTT
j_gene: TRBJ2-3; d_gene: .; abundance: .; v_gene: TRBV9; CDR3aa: CASSVSPASTDTQYF; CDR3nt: TGTGCCAGCAGCGTTAGTCCAGCGAGCACAGATACGCAGTATTTT
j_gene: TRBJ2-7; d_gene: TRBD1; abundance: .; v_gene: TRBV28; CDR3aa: CASRTGTGDLLYF; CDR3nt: TGTGCCAGCAGGACCGGGACAGGGGACCTCTTGTACTTC
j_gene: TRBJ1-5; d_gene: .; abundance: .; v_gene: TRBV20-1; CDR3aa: CSAIVPGGEPQHF; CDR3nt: TGCAGTGCTATAGTGCCGGGGGGGGAGCCCCAGCATTTT
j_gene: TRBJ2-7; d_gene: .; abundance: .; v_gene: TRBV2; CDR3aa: CASSEDTASSYEQYF; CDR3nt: TGTGCCAGCAGTGAAGACACAGCAAGCTCCTACGAGCAGTACTTC
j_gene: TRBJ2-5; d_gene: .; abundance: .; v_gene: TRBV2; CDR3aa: CASSELRGRDKETQYF; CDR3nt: TGTGCCAGCAGTGAATTAAGGGGGAGGGACAAGGAGACCCAGTACTTC
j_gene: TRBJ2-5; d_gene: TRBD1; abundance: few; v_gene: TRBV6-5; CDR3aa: CASSIGQGASETQYF; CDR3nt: TGTGCCAGCAGTATCGGACAGGGGGCCTCAGAGACCCAGTACTTC
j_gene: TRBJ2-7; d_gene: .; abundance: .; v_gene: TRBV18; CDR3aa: CASSHWGYEQYF; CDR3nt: TGTGCCAGCTCCCACTGGGGATACGAGCAGTACTTC
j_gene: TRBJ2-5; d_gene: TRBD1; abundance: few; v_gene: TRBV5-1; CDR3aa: CASSFRDRKETQYF; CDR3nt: TGCGCCAGCAGCTTTCGGGACAGGAAAGAGACCCAGTACTTC
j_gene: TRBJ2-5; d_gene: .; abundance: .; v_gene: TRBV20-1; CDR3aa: CSARRSGGETQYF; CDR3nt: TGCAGTGCTAGGAGATCCGGGGGAGAGACCCAGTACTTC